This TCR beta chain appears in the sequencing data of a study of a mutant IDH1 vaccine in newly diagnosed glioma. About the study: Earlier therapy was either radiotherapy, temozolomide, or both, and most got both.

Sequenced by immunoSEQ multiplex PCR; TCRdb stores in-frame clones only, minus some. The table shows some 95,000 clones, with around 77% occurring only once. The ends lost 2 bases at V and 7 bases at J; junction bases unmatched: 17. CDR3 length equals 18 residues. Germline CDR1 is SGHAT and CDR2 is FQNNGV. The time point is: baseline, week 1 (first vaccination visit). Sample treatment: pre-vaccination baseline after standard-of-care therapy. Newly diagnosed WHO grade 3 or 4 IDH1-mutant, ATRX-lost astrocytomas were identified in the donors. The material was PBMCs, obtained from a glioma patient treated with radiotherapy, temozolomide or both. The sequence was obtained from a man aged 35 to 55 with glioma. The chain joins TRBV11-2 to TRBJ2-1; 7 bases line up with TRBD2. The CDR3, as DNA: TGTGCCAGCAGCTTACTCAATCGACTACACGGGAGGTCGAATGAGCAGTTCTTC. Translation: CASSLLNRLHGRSNEQFF.